The 10 T cell receptor beta chains presented below share a single source sample, sequenced in a study of immune cell composition in non-small cell lung cancer. Normal lung was sampled as far from the tumour as possible, at least 3 cm. Profiling relied on immunoSEQ multiplex PCR, and the TCRdb table lists in-frame clones only, not all of them. The sample records about 6,600 clones, approximately 71% being singletons. The specimen was non-adjacent lung tissue. These TCRs come from a human donor with non-small cell lung cancer.

The rearrangement uses TRBV12-5 and TRBJ2-1; 7 bases agree with TRBD1. This CDR3 has 14 residues. Per germline, CDR1 LGHNT and CDR2 FRNRAP. The V and J ends lost 6 bases and 9 bases, in that order; junction bases with no gene match: 11. CDR3 DNA: TGTGCTAGTGGATTAGGGACAGCGGTGGGTGAGCAGTTCTTC. This gives the protein CASGLGTAVGEQFF.

CDR3 sequence reads: CASSLEQGFQNEQFF. CDR3 nucleotide sequence: TGTGCCAGCAGCTTAGAGCAGGGGTTTCAGAATGAGCAGTTCTTC. The V gene is TRBV7-8, the J gene TRBJ2-1; D may be TRBD1 (6 bases). This CDR3 spans 15 amino acids. Trimming took off 1 base at V and 7 bases at J, with 14 bases between the two ends. Germline CDR1 SGHVS, CDR2 FQNEAQ.

This clone was found a few times. The chain has TRBV6-4 and TRBJ2-3, with TRBD2 matching over 8 bases. The CDR3 sequence is 14 residues long. In germline, CDR1 is MRHNA, CDR2 SNTAGT. V shed 6 bases, J shed 0 bases, and the junction held 2 bases outside the gene matches. This CDR3 reads CASRLAESTDTQYF. The CDR3 coding sequence is TGTGCCAGCAGACTAGCGGAGAGCACAGATACGCAGTATTTT.

The chain combines TRBV7-8 with TRBJ2-5; 15 positions match TRBD2. V trimming: 5 bases; J trimming: 5 bases; junction bases outside the gene matches: 3. Germline CDR1 and CDR2: SGHVS and FQNEAQ. CDR3 length: 15 residues. This CDR3 reads CASSGLAGGPETQYF. CDR3 in DNA: TGTGCCAGCAGCGGACTAGCGGGGGGGCCCGAGACCCAGTACTTC. The variable domain in full, with the rest retrieved from reference TRBV7-8 and TRBJ2-5, is GAGVSQSPRYKVAKRGQDVALRCDPISGHVSLFWYQQALGQGPEFLTYFQNEAQLDKSGLPSDRFFAERPEGSVSTLKIQRTQQEDSAVYLCASSGLAGGPETQYFGPGTRLLVL.

The CDR3: CASSLTGDPLYGYTF. In nucleotides, the CDR3 is TGCGCCAGCAGCCTGACAGGTGACCCACTCTATGGCTACACCTTC. The J gene is TRBJ1-2, the V gene TRBV5-1; D might be TRBD1 (6 bases). Germline assignment: CDR1 SGHRS and CDR2 YFSETQ. The CDR3 has 15 amino acids. Trimming took off 4 bases at V and 4 bases at J, with 17 bases between the two ends.

V and J are TRBV7-9 and TRBJ2-5; 9 bases match TRBD2. The CDR3 runs to 15 residues. Germline CDR1 SEHNR, CDR2 FQNEAQ (reference sequence). After removal of 5 bases from V and 2 bases from J, the junction contained 6 bases not matched to a gene. The CDR3 loop is CASSRALAGQETQYF. The CDR3 coding sequence is TGTGCCAGCAGCCGCGCACTAGCGGGTCAAGAGACCCAGTACTTC.

The chain links TRBV6-1 to TRBJ2-5; D perhaps matches TRBD2 (6 bases). CDR1 and CDR2 from the germline V gene are MNHNS and SASEGT. There are 12 residues in the CDR3. V lost 0 bases to trimming and J lost 11 bases, with 10 bases between them. CDR3 nucleotide sequence: TGTGCCAGCAGTGAAGCGTGGGGGGAGCAGTACTTC. It specifies CASSEAWGEQYF.

J is TRBJ2-5 and V is TRBV18; 8 bases are a match to TRBD2. Germline CDR1 KGHSH, CDR2 LQKENI. The CDR3 length is 15 residues. V lost 2 bases, J lost 3 bases, and 5 bases stayed unmatched. Here the CDR3 DNA reads TGTGCCAGCTCACCAAGGAGCGGGGGTGAAGAGACCCAGTACTTC. This codes for CASSPRSGGEETQYF. Drawing the rest from reference TRBV18 and TRBJ2-5, the complete variable domain is NAGVMQNPRHLVRRRGQEARLRCSPMKGHSHVYWYRQLPEEGLKFMVYLQKENIIDESGMPKERFSAEFPKEGPSILRIQQVVRGDSAAYFCASSPRSGGEETQYFGPGTRLLVL.

The J gene is TRBJ1-6, the V gene TRBV5-4; D is perhaps TRBD1 (6 bases). The germline V and J ends were trimmed by 0 bases and 4 bases, with 8 bases remaining between them. CDR1 and CDR2 from the germline V gene are SGHNT and YYREEE (reference sequence). The length of the CDR3 is 15 residues. As DNA, the CDR3 is TGTGCCAGCAGCTTGGGAGGACAGTATAATTCACCCCTCCACTTT. Residues: CASSLGGQYNSPLHF.

The chain recombines TRBV14 with TRBJ1-1; no definite D call. Germline values: CDR1 SGHDN, CDR2 FVKESK. Trimming left V 0 bases short and J 2 bases short, with 4 bases between. The CDR3 extends over 13 amino acids. The CDR3 DNA follows: TGTGCCAGCAGCCAAGAGACAAACACTGAAGCTTTCTTT. Amino acids: CASSQETNTEAFF.